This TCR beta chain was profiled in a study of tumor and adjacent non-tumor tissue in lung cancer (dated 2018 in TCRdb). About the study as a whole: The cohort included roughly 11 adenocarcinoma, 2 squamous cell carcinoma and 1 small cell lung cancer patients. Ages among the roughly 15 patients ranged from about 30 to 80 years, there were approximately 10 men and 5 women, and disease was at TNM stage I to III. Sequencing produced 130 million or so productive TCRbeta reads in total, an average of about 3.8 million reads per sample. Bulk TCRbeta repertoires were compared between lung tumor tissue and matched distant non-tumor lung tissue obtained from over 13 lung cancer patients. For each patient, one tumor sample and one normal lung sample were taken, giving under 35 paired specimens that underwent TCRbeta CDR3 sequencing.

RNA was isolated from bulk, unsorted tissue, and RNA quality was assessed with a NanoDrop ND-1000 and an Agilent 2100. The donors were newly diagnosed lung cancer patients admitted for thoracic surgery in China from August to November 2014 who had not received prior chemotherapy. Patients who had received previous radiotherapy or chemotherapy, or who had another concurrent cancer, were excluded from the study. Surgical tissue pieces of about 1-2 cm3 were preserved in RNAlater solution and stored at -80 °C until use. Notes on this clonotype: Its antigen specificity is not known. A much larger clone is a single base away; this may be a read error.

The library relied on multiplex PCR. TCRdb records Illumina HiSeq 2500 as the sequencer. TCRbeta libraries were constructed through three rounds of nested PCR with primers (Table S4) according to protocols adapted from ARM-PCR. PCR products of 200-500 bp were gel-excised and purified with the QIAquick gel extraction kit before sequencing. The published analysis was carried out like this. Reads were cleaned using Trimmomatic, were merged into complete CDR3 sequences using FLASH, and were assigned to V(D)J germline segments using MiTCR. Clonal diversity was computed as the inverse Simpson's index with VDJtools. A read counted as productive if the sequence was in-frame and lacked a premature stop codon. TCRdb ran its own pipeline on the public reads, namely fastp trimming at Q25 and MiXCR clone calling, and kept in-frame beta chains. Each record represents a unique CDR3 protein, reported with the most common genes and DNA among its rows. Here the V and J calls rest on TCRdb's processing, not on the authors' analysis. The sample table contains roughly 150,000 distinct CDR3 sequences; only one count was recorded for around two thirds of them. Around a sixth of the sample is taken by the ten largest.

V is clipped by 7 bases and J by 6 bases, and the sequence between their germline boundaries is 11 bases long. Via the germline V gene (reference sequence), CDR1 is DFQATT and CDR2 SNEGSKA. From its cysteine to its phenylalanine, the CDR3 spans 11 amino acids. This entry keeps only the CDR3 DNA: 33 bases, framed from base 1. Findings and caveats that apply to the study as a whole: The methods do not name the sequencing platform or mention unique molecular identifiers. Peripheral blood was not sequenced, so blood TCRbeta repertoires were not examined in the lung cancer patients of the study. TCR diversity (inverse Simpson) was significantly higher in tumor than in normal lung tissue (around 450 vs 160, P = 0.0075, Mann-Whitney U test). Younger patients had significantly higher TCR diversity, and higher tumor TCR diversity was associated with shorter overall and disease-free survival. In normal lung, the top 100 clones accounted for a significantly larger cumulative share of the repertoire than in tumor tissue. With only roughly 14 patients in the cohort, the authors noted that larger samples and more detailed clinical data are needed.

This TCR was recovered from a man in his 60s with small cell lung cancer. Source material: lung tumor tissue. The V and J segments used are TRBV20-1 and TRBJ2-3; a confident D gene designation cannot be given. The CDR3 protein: CSDAPLDTQYF. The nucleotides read TGCAGTGATGCCCCCCTCGATACGCAGTATTTT.